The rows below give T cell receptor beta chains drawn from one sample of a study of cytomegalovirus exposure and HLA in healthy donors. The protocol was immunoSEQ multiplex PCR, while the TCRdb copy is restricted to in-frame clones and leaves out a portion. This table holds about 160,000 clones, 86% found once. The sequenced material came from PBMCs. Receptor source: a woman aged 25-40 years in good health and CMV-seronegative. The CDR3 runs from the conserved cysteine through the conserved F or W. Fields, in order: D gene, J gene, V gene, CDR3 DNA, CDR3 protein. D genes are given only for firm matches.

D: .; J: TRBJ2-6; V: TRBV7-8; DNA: TGTGCCAGCAGCTTAGACAGCTCTGGGGCCAACGTCCTGACTTTC; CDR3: CASSLDSSGANVLTF
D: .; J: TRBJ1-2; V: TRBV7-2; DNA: TGTGCCAGCAGCTCGACCTCGGCAGGAGGGTATGAGGGCTATGGCTACACCTTC; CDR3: CASSSTSAGGYEGYGYTF
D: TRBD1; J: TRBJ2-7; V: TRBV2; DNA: TGTGCCAGCAGTGAACGGGACAGAACCTACGAGCAGTACTTC; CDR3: CASSERDRTYEQYF
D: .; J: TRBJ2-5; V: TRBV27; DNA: TGTGCCAGCAGTCCCACCCCTTCAATCCAAGAGACCCAGTACTTC; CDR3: CASSPTPSIQETQYF
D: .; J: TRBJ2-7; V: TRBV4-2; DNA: TGTGCCAGCAGCCAAGCGGGACGGGACTACGAGCAGTACTTC; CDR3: CASSQAGRDYEQYF
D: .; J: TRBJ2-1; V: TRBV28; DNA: TGTGCCAGCAGTTTTGGACCCGATTTGGATGAGCAGTTCTTC; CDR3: CASSFGPDLDEQFF
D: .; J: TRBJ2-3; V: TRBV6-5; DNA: TGTGCCAGCAGTTACTCCTTGGGGGGGCGACCAGATACGCAGTATTTT; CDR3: CASSYSLGGRPDTQYF
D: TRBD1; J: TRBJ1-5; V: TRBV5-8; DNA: TGTGCCAGCAGCGGCCGGGACAGGGGGAATCAGCCCCAGCATTTT; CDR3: CASSGRDRGNQPQHF
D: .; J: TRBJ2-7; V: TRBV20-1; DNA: TGCAGTGCTACCAGGACGGCGGAATGGCACTTC; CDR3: CSATRTAEWHF
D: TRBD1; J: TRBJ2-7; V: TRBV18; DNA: TGTGCCAGCTCACCACTGGGACAGGGGGACGAGCAGTACTTC; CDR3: CASSPLGQGDEQYF
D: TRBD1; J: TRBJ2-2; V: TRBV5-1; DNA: TGCGCCAGCAGATCCGGGACAGGGGGCACCGGGGAGCTGTTTTTT; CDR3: CASRSGTGGTGELFF
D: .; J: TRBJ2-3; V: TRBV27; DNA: TGTGCCAGCGCCCTGGGACGAGCAGATACGCAGTATTTT; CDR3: CASALGRADTQYF